The 22 T cell receptor beta chains below were found in one sample sequenced in a study of shared clonotypes between healthy human individuals. Generated by immunoSEQ multiplex PCR, the TCRdb table keeps only in-frame clones and is missing some. The profile shows about 2.1 million clones, 93% of them singletons. Positive CCR7 selection of CD45RO-negative cells yielded the naive CD8 cells, and terminally differentiated effector memory CD45RA+ cells were excluded. What was sequenced was naive CD8+ T cells from PBMCs. These receptors all come from a man between 18 and 35 years old in good health. Some clones in this sample may be carry-over from other donors' samples.

This chain uses TRBV11-2 with TRBJ2-2; D gene ambiguous. CDR3 length: 16 amino acids. V lost 6 bases to trimming and J lost 0 bases, with 14 bases between them. Germline CDR1 SGHAT, CDR2 FQNNGV. As DNA, the CDR3 is TGTGCCAGCAGTTTGGGTACGCTTACGAACACCGGGGAGCTGTTTTTT. Protein: CASSLGTLTNTGELFF.

V usage is TRBV6-4 and J usage is TRBJ1-4; 7 bases are a match to TRBD1. Trimming took 0 bases from V and 3 from J; bases not matched to a gene: 1. The V gene's germline CDR1 is MRHNA and CDR2 SNTAGT. The CDR3 runs 15 residues. CDR3 nucleotide sequence: TGTGCCAGCAGTGACTCGGGGACAGCTAATGAAAAACTGTTTTTT. Protein product: CASSDSGTANEKLFF.

The chain links TRBV10-3 to TRBJ1-1; D gene uncertain. The CDR3 sequence is 16 residues long. Germline-derived CDR1 and CDR2 are ENHRY and SYGVKD. V was shortened by 0 bases and J by 0 bases, with 11 bases between the two germline ends. The CDR3 spells CAISESGGRMNTEAFF. The CDR3 DNA sequence: TGTGCCATCAGTGAGTCGGGTGGCAGGATGAACACTGAAGCTTTCTTT.

This chain joins TRBV5-5 and TRBJ2-7, with TRBD2 matching over 10 bases. V trimming: 3 bases; J trimming: 2 bases; junction bases outside the gene matches: 2. CDR1 SGHKS and CDR2 YYEKEE come from the germline V gene (reference sequence). This CDR3 contains 14 residues. In nucleotides, the CDR3 is TGTGCCAGCAGCTGGACTAGCGGTACCTACGAGCAGTACTTC. As protein: CASSWTSGTYEQYF.

As regards this clone: Other DNA sequences in the same sample also yield this CDR3. The V and J genes are TRBV6-6 and TRBJ2-7, with D unresolved. Germline loops: CDR1 MNHNY, CDR2 SVGAGI (reference sequence). The CDR3 length is 11 residues. V was pared by 5 bases and J by 3 bases, with 5 bases between. The CDR3 is CASSHSYEQYF. DNA of the CDR3: TGTGCCAGCAGTCACAGCTACGAGCAGTACTTC.

In the case of this clone: Distinct nucleotide sequences in the sample also encode this CDR3. CDR3 residues: CASSYTSGRAGEQFF. In DNA form, the CDR3 reads TGTGCCAGCAGTTACACTAGCGGGAGGGCCGGTGAGCAGTTCTTC. The rearrangement uses TRBV6-5 and TRBJ2-1, with 13 bases lining up with TRBD2. CDR3 length: 15 amino acids. Germline-derived CDR1 and CDR2 are MNHEY and SVGAGI. The junction had 4 bases not matched to a gene; V was cut back by 2 bases and J by 9 bases.

The V and J genes are TRBV28 and TRBJ1-2, with a tentative D call TRBD1 (6 bases). This CDR3 is 14 amino acids long. Germline CDR1 reads MDHEN; CDR2 reads SYDVKM. The germline V and J ends were trimmed by 5 bases and 4 bases, with 14 bases remaining between them. The CDR3 nucleotides read TGTGCCAGCAGTCGAGTCAGGGGTGTCTATGGCTACACCTTC. Translating it yields CASSRVRGVYGYTF.

The V call is TRBV7-6, the J call TRBJ1-3, with D unresolved. Trimming left V 2 bases short and J 4 bases short, with 9 bases between. This CDR3 region has 14 residues. Germline assignment: CDR1 SGHVS and CDR2 FNYEAQ. CDR3: CASSLSTVGNTIYF. For the CDR3, the DNA is TGTGCCAGCAGCTTAAGTACCGTGGGAAACACCATATATTTT.

The chain uses TRBV19 and TRBJ2-5; D uncertain. Trimming removed 4 bases at V and 1 base at J, with 13 bases between. This CDR3 has 15 amino acids. Germline V gene sequence: CDR1 LNHDA, CDR2 SQIVND (reference sequence). CDR3 protein: CASSTTFTAQETQYF. In nucleotides, the CDR3 is TGTGCCAGTAGTACAACGTTTACAGCCCAAGAGACCCAGTACTTC.

The chain carries TRBV29-1 and TRBJ2-7; 8 nucleotides match TRBD1. CDR3 length: 19 amino acids. Trimming removed 5 bases from V and 5 bases from J; junction bases left unmatched: 26. Germline V gives CDR1 SQVTM, CDR2 ANQGSEA. The CDR3 protein is CSVITRQPSQGEDWNEQYF. The CDR3 DNA reads as TGCAGCGTTATTACCCGACAGCCCTCACAGGGGGAAGATTGGAACGAGCAGTACTTC.

The gene calls are TRBV19 and TRBJ2-4; 9 bases are shared with TRBD1. With V trimmed by 3 bases and J by 4 bases, 4 bases remained unmatched. Germline CDR1 reads LNHDA; CDR2 reads SQIVND (reference sequence). This CDR3 comprises 15 residues. This CDR3 reads CASSIEGQGKNIQYF. The CDR3 DNA follows: TGTGCCAGTAGTATCGAGGGACAGGGTAAAAACATTCAGTACTTC.

The CDR3 DNA reads TGCGCCAGCAGCTGGGGACTTCGCTCTGGCATTGGCTACACCTTC. Protein product: CASSWGLRSGIGYTF. The V and J genes are TRBV5-1 and TRBJ1-2, with D tentatively TRBD1 (5 bases). V lost 3 bases, J lost 7 bases, and 19 bases lay in between. The CDR3 contains 15 residues. CDR1 and CDR2 (germline): SGHRS, YFSETQ.

The chain recombines TRBV29-1 with TRBJ1-1, with a possible D match to TRBD1 (5 bases). The V gene's germline CDR1 is SQVTM and CDR2 ANQGSEA. The CDR3 is 13 residues long. V gave up 3 bases and J gave up 6 bases, with 14 bases separating them. CDR3: CSVDGGVSPEAFF. CDR3 nucleotides: TGCAGCGTTGACGGGGGGGTGAGCCCTGAAGCTTTCTTT. Combining the CDR3 with reference TRBV29-1 and TRBJ1-1 gives the whole variable domain SAVISQKPSRDICQRGTSLTIQCQVDSQVTMMFWYRQQPGQSLTLIATANQGSEATYESGFVIDKFPISRPNLTFSTLTVSNMSPEDSSIYLCSVDGGVSPEAFFGQGTRLTVV.

The V gene is TRBV7-8, the J gene TRBJ2-1; D call uncertain. The CDR3 has 17 amino acids. V lost 1 base and J 0 bases, leaving 13 bases between the germline ends. Germline V gene lookup returns CDR1 SGHVS and CDR2 FQNEAQ. CDR3 sequence (DNA): TGTGCCAGCAGCTTAGAAGGCGGCCCGAGCTCCTACAATGAGCAGTTCTTC. The encoded protein is CASSLEGGPSSYNEQFF.

The V and J genes are TRBV7-9 and TRBJ2-7, with TRBD1 matching over 7 bases. CDR1 is SEHNR and CDR2 is FQNEAQ in the germline V gene (reference sequence). This CDR3 has 14 amino acids. The V gene end was trimmed by 2 bases and the J gene end by 3 bases; junction bases not matched to a gene: 4. The CDR3 here is CASSLSGTDYEQYF. The CDR3 DNA is TGTGCCAGCAGCTTAAGTGGGACAGACTACGAGCAGTACTTC.

The V call is TRBV27, the J call TRBJ2-6; no reliable D call. The CDR3 has 12 amino acids. Trimming stripped 5 bases from V and 12 bases from J, with 11 bases between. Germline lookup yields CDR1 MNHEY and CDR2 SMNVEV (reference sequence). The CDR3 nucleotides read TGTGCCAGCAGTCCCGCGGATTCCGTCCTGACTTTC. Protein sequence: CASSPADSVLTF.

The J gene is TRBJ2-7, the V gene TRBV9; D is perhaps TRBD1 (7 bases). The CDR3 covers 15 residues. Germline CDR1 is SGDLS and CDR2 is YYNGEE. V lost 3 bases and J 7 bases, leaving 20 bases between the germline ends. The CDR3 region has the DNA TGTGCCAGCAGCGAACGCGGGACAGACCCCGGAGAGCAGTACTTC. Its protein product is CASSERGTDPGEQYF.

The chain joins TRBV7-9 to TRBJ1-1; 8 bases line up with TRBD1. The germline CDR1 and CDR2 sequences are SEHNR and FQNEAQ (reference sequence). The junction had 6 bases not matched to a gene; V was cut back by 6 bases and J by 0 bases. This CDR3 has 15 amino acids. The CDR3 is CASSYSTGVNTEAFF. The CDR3 nucleotides read TGTGCCAGCAGTTATTCGACAGGGGTGAACACTGAAGCTTTCTTT.

The rearrangement joins TRBV10-2 to TRBJ2-2, with D unresolved. The V end was cut by 4 bases, the J end by 0 bases, with 6 bases between. CDR1 and CDR2 from the germline V gene are WSHSY and SAAADI. This CDR3 is built from 14 residues. The CDR3 reads CASSVLPNTGELFF. CDR3 nucleotide sequence: TGCGCCAGCAGTGTGTTGCCGAACACCGGGGAGCTGTTTTTT.

This chain links TRBV6-6 with TRBJ2-7, with 9 bases identical to TRBD1. Germline V gives CDR1 MNHNY, CDR2 SVGAGI (reference sequence). The CDR3 has 14 amino acids. The trim removed 6 bases at V and 2 bases at J, leaving 5 bases unmatched. CDR3 nucleotide sequence: TGTGCCAGCAGGGGGACAGGGCCCACCTACGAGCAGTACTTC. Protein product: CASRGTGPTYEQYF.

As for this clone: This specimen includes other DNA sequences encoding the same CDR3. The rearrangement joins TRBV7-9 to TRBJ2-2; D gene unclear. The CDR3 runs 14 residues. Trimming pared 1 base from V and 5 bases from J, leaving 8 bases between. The germline V gene encodes CDR1 SEHNR and CDR2 FQNEAQ (reference sequence). The DNA for the CDR3 is TGTGCCAGCAGCTTAGTGACAAATACCGGGGAGCTGTTTTTT. Protein product: CASSLVTNTGELFF.

Turning to this clone: Other DNA sequences in the sample encode the same CDR3. CDR3 nucleotide sequence: TGTGCCAGCAGTTTGGGAGGGGCCCCCTACGAGCAGTACTTC. Translating gives CASSLGGAPYEQYF. The chain is built from TRBV27 and TRBJ2-7; 7 bases line up with TRBD2. The CDR3 has 14 amino acids. The V segment lost 3 bases and the J segment 2 bases; nucleotides outside the gene matches: 4. Germline assignment: CDR1 MNHEY and CDR2 SMNVEV (reference sequence).